Following are 30 T cell receptor beta chains from one sample sequenced in a study of T-cell memory formation after mild COVID-19. TCRdb called the 5' RACE reads again in MiXCR, with one record for every CDR3 protein. The table shows more than 150,000 distinct CDR3 sequences, with 11% occurring only once. Sequencing input: PBMCs or a T cell subset sorted from them (not recorded which). Source of these receptors: a man between 18 and 29 years old who had mild COVID-19 (a few samples of this study predate the infection). Cell type and time point are not known.

This clonotype showed up just a few times. The gene calls are TRBV4-2 and TRBJ2-5, with TRBD2 identical over 16 bases. V was clipped by 0 bases and J by 3 bases; unmatched bases: 1. This CDR3 has 17 residues. Germline assignment: CDR1 LGHNA and CDR2 YNFKEQ. CDR3 DNA: TGTGCCAGCAGCCAAGATGGGACTAGCGGGGGGGAAGAGACCCAGTACTTC. This codes for CASSQDGTSGGEETQYF.

The chain uses TRBV29-1 and TRBJ2-5, with TRBD1 identical over 7 bases. The CDR3 extends over 13 amino acids. Trimming took 2 bases from V and 4 from J; bases not matched to a gene: 4. Germline V gene lookup returns CDR1 SQVTM and CDR2 ANQGSEA. For the CDR3, the DNA is TGCAGCGTTGAAACAGGGGCACGAGAGACCCAGTACTTC. The encoded protein is CSVETGARETQYF.

The rearrangement joins TRBV6-5 to TRBJ2-3; D may be TRBD2 (6 bases). Germline lookup yields CDR1 MNHEY and CDR2 SVGAGI. The CDR3 extends over 15 amino acids. V lost 0 bases and J 0 bases, leaving 7 bases between the germline ends. CDR3 DNA: TGTGCCAGCAGTTACTCGGGACTCAGCACAGATACGCAGTATTTT. It encodes CASSYSGLSTDTQYF.

There are a few counts of this clonotype. The chain is built from TRBV6-4 and TRBJ2-3, with 8 bases fitting TRBD2. CDR3 length equals 16 residues. V gave up 0 bases and J gave up 6 bases; unmatched junction bases: 8. Per the germline V gene, CDR1 is MRHNA and CDR2 is SNTAGT. The CDR3: CASSDSSAGGLDTQYF. CDR3 in DNA: TGTGCCAGCAGTGACTCGAGCGCGGGGGGCCTCGATACGCAGTATTTT.

This clonotype was found once. At one end the junction does not follow the germline gene, possibly because of a read error. This chain connects TRBV12-3 or TRBV12-4 to TRBJ1-2; no clear D. CDR3 size: 15 residues. The CDR3 protein is CASSLEGLTNYDYTF. In DNA form, the CDR3 reads TGTGCCAGCAGTTTAGAAGGACTGACTAACTATGACTACACCTTC.

The rearrangement joins TRBV20-1 to TRBJ1-4; perhaps TRBD1 as D (6 bases). Deletions cut 0 bases from V and 6 bases from J, with 11 bases between. The CDR3 length is 14 residues. Germline CDR1 and CDR2: DFQATT and SNEGSKA (reference sequence). CDR3 sequence (DNA): TGCAGTGCTAGAGACGAGACAGGACATGAAAAACTGTTTTTT. It specifies CSARDETGHEKLFF.

This chain joins TRBV25-1 and TRBJ1-4; D may be TRBD1 (6 bases). Per germline, CDR1 MGHDK and CDR2 SYGVNS. The CDR3 has 15 amino acids. V was clipped by 3 bases and J by 5 bases, with 13 bases between them. CDR3 nucleotide sequence: TGTGCCAGCAGTGATCTGGGGGGCGGGAATGAAAAACTGTTTTTT. It codes for CASSDLGGGNEKLFF.

The table lists this clonotype with many counts. This sequence joins TRBV7-2 and TRBJ2-1; the match to TRBD1 covers 9 bases. The ends lost 4 bases at V and 7 bases at J; junction bases unmatched: 2. The V gene's germline CDR1 is SGHTA and CDR2 FQGNSA. This CDR3 spans 13 amino acids. The CDR3 sequence is CASSWDRANEQFF. The CDR3 nucleotides read TGTGCCAGCAGCTGGGACAGGGCGAATGAGCAGTTCTTC.

This chain links TRBV12-3 or TRBV12-4 with TRBJ2-7; the D gene is possibly TRBD2 (7 bases). V lost 1 base and J 6 bases, leaving 16 bases between the germline ends. This CDR3 spans 15 amino acids. The CDR3 reads CASSLGFGGRREQYV. CDR3 sequence (DNA): TGTGCCAGCAGTTTAGGGTTCGGGGGGCGACGCGAGCAGTACGTC.

This clonotype was recorded many times. This chain connects TRBV20-1 to TRBJ1-5, with D uncertain. V was pared by 3 bases and J by 1 base, with 7 bases between. The V gene's germline CDR1 is DFQATT and CDR2 SNEGSKA (reference sequence). The CDR3 sequence is 13 residues long. The DNA of the CDR3 is TGCAGTGCTAGGTCGGGGAGCAATCAGCCCCAGCATTTT. This codes for CSARSGSNQPQHF.

This clonotype was observed a handful of times. The chain couples TRBV5-1 to TRBJ1-2; maybe TRBD1 (5 bases). The CDR3 sequence is 16 residues long. Germline-derived CDR1 and CDR2 are SGHRS and YFSETQ. The V end lost 4 bases, the J end lost 7 bases, and 23 bases lay between the germline ends. CDR3: CASSRGDRDRAGGYTF. The CDR3 nucleotides read TGCGCCAGCAGCCGGGGAGACCGCGACAGAGCCGGTGGCTACACCTTC. The variable domain in full, with the rest retrieved from reference TRBV5-1 and TRBJ1-2, is KAGVTQTPRYLIKTRGQQVTLSCSPISGHRSVSWYQQTPGQGLQFLFEYFSETQRNKGNFPGRFSGRQFSNSRSEMNVSTLELGDSALYLCASSRGDRDRAGGYTFGSGTRLTVV.

This chain uses TRBV5-1 with TRBJ2-3; perhaps TRBD1 as D (7 bases). The CDR3 length is 14 residues. CDR1 is SGHRS, CDR2 YFSETQ, per germline. Trimming removed 9 bases at V and 4 bases at J, with 18 bases between. CDR3 bases: TGCGCCACCCCCAGGGGGGCCCTCGCAGATACGCAGTATTTT. Residues: CATPRGALADTQYF. Complete variable domain (other parts from reference TRBV5-1 and TRBJ2-3): KAGVTQTPRYLIKTRGQQVTLSCSPISGHRSVSWYQQTPGQGLQFLFEYFSETQRNKGNFPGRFSGRQFSNSRSEMNVSTLELGDSALYLCATPRGALADTQYFGPGTRLTVL.

This rearrangement joins TRBV5-1 to TRBJ2-1, with D unclear. V gave up 2 bases and J gave up 6 bases, with 9 bases separating them. This CDR3 spans 13 amino acids. CDR1 and CDR2 from the germline V gene are SGHRS and YFSETQ. The CDR3 DNA follows: TGCGCCAGCAGCTTAGGCGGATCCAATGAGCAGTTCTTC. Its protein product is CASSLGGSNEQFF.

This clonotype was detected many times. V usage is TRBV5-1 and J usage is TRBJ2-7; no reliable D call. Germline loops: CDR1 SGHRS, CDR2 YFSETQ. V was shortened by 0 bases and J by 3 bases, with 10 bases between the two germline ends. The CDR3 spans 14 residues. The CDR3: CASSLASPGYEQYF. In nucleotides, the CDR3 is TGCGCCAGCAGCTTGGCCAGTCCGGGCTACGAGCAGTACTTC. Using reference TRBV5-1 and TRBJ2-7 for the parts outside the CDR3, the full variable domain is KAGVTQTPRYLIKTRGQQVTLSCSPISGHRSVSWYQQTPGQGLQFLFEYFSETQRNKGNFPGRFSGRQFSNSRSEMNVSTLELGDSALYLCASSLASPGYEQYFGPGTRLTVT.

This clonotype was seen repeatedly, ten times or more. The chain links TRBV7-2 to TRBJ2-1, with 8 bases matching TRBD2. Per the germline V gene, CDR1 is SGHTA and CDR2 is FQGNSA. V shed 3 bases and J 3 bases; nucleotides not matched to a gene: 10. The CDR3 extends over 17 amino acids. The CDR3 DNA is TGTGCCAGCAGCTTTAGCGGGACTGACACTTTCTACAATGAGCAGTTCTTC. This codes for CASSFSGTDTFYNEQFF.

The gene calls are TRBV7-2 and TRBJ1-5; TRBD1 aligns across 8 bases. V shed 3 bases, J shed 3 bases, and the junction held 4 bases outside the gene matches. The germline CDR1 and CDR2 sequences are SGHTA and FQGNSA. The CDR3 is 15 amino acids. The CDR3 loop is CASSFQTGDNQPQHF. CDR3 nucleotide sequence: TGTGCCAGCAGCTTCCAGACAGGGGACAATCAGCCCCAGCATTTT.

This clonotype was counted many times. The rearrangement links TRBV6-1 to TRBJ2-5, with D uncertain. Germline V lookup: CDR1 MNHNS, CDR2 SASEGT. The ends were cut back, 2 bases at V and 5 bases at J, with 6 bases in the middle. The CDR3 has 12 residues. DNA for the CDR3: TGTGCCAGCAGTGAAAATGGGGAGACCCAGTACTTC. This gives the protein CASSENGETQYF.

This clonotype was counted a few times. The V gene is TRBV7-2, the J gene TRBJ1-6; 8 positions agree with TRBD1. V lost 1 base to trimming and J lost 8 bases; unmatched junction nucleotides: 1. This CDR3 has 14 residues. The germline CDR1 and CDR2 sequences are SGHTA and FQGNSA. The CDR3 DNA is TGTGCCAGCAGCTTAGTACAGGGGGATTCACCCCTCCACTTT. Translation gives CASSLVQGDSPLHF.

This chain connects TRBV12-3 or TRBV12-4 to TRBJ1-2; 12 bases agree with TRBD1. The junction had 5 bases not matched to a gene; V was cut back by 4 bases and J by 8 bases. This CDR3 contains 14 residues. CDR3 in amino acids: CASSSGQGAWGYTF. CDR3 nucleotide sequence: TGTGCCAGCAGTTCGGGACAGGGGGCTTGGGGCTACACCTTC.

V is TRBV20-1 and J is TRBJ1-6; D uncertain. The CDR3 length is 14 residues. Germline V gene sequence: CDR1 DFQATT, CDR2 SNEGSKA (reference sequence). Trimming took 3 bases from V and 3 from J, leaving 9 bases between them. This CDR3 is CSARVGDYNSPLHF. In DNA form, the CDR3 reads TGCAGTGCTAGGGTAGGAGACTATAATTCACCCCTCCACTTT.

This clonotype was detected a few times. This chain joins TRBV12-3 or TRBV12-4 and TRBJ2-2, with TRBD2 matching 7 bases. There are 14 residues in the CDR3. V shed 1 base, J shed 4 bases, and the junction held 0 bases outside the gene matches. CDR3 loop: CASSLVAGTGELFF. The DNA for the CDR3 is TGTGCCAGCAGTTTAGTAGCGGGCACCGGGGAGCTGTTTTTT.

A few counts support this clonotype. The chain carries TRBV12-3 or TRBV12-4 and TRBJ2-7; 7 bases agree with TRBD2. The CDR3 is 16 residues long. V shed 7 bases, J shed 5 bases, and the junction held 17 bases outside the gene matches. For the CDR3, the DNA is TGTGCCAGCACCCCATGGGGGGGACCCCGGGCCCACGAGCAGTACTTC. Its protein product is CASTPWGGPRAHEQYF.

The CDR3 protein is CASSYSSQYGYTF. CDR3 nucleotide sequence: TGTGCCAGCAGTTACTCGTCCCAGTATGGCTACACCTTC. The J gene is TRBJ1-2, the V gene TRBV6-2 or TRBV6-3; D remains ambiguous. CDR3 length equals 13 residues. Germline V lookup: CDR1 MNHEY, CDR2 SVGEGT. Trimming pared 0 bases from V and 5 bases from J, leaving 7 bases between.

There are a few counts of this clonotype. The chain carries TRBV28 and TRBJ1-5, with 9 bases lining up with TRBD1. CDR3 length: 16 amino acids. Germline V gene data show CDR1 as MDHEN and CDR2 as SYDVKM. The V segment lost 2 bases and the J segment 6 bases; nucleotides outside the gene matches: 8. Here the CDR3 DNA reads TGTGCCAGCAGTTTACTCTGGGGACAGGGACGTCAGCCCCAGCATTTT. Amino acid sequence: CASSLLWGQGRQPQHF.

V is TRBV15 and J is TRBJ2-3; TRBD2 matches 12 bases. The CDR3 totals 15 residues. Germline V lookup: CDR1 LNHNV, CDR2 YYDKDF (reference sequence). Trimming cost V 1 base and J 5 bases; bases outside gene matches: 1. Written as DNA, the CDR3 is TGTGCCACCAGCAGAGTACTAGCGGGGGGAGATACGCAGTATTTT. It is translated as CATSRVLAGGDTQYF.

This clonotype appeared a few times. The chain couples TRBV20-1 to TRBJ2-5; D unresolved. The CDR3 is 11 residues long. CDR1 is DFQATT and CDR2 is SNEGSKA in the germline V gene (reference sequence). Trimming took 6 bases from V and 5 from J, leaving 10 bases between them. In DNA form, the CDR3 reads TGCAGTGCCCCGACGGTCGAGACCCAGTACTTC. Protein: CSAPTVETQYF.

A few counts support this clonotype. The chain joins TRBV7-3 to TRBJ2-2; no clear D gene. The CDR3 loop spans 14 amino acids. Trimming pared 5 bases from V and 0 bases from J, leaving 7 bases between. CDR1 is SGHTA, CDR2 FQGTGA, per germline. CDR3 nucleotide sequence: TGTGCCAGCAGCCCAACTACGAACACCGGGGAGCTGTTTTTT. Translating it yields CASSPTTNTGELFF.

The V and J genes are TRBV7-9 and TRBJ1-3; possible D gene TRBD1, 5 bases. Between the trimmed V and J ends, which lost 1 base and 0 bases, there was a span of 10 bases. This CDR3 spans 16 amino acids. Germline assignment: CDR1 SEHNR and CDR2 FQNEAQ (reference sequence). The CDR3: CASSLDRQPSGNTIYF. As DNA, the CDR3 is TGTGCCAGCAGCTTAGATAGACAGCCCTCTGGAAACACCATATATTTT.

This clonotype appeared many times. V is TRBV7-2 and J is TRBJ2-1; D is possibly TRBD1 or TRBD2 (5 bases each). The CDR3 spans 14 residues. Germline CDR1 is SGHTA and CDR2 is FQGNSA. The V end was cut by 5 bases, the J end by 7 bases, with 15 bases between. CDR3 residues: CASSRGELLNEQFF. The CDR3 nucleotides read TGTGCCAGCAGCCGAGGGGAGCTCTTGAATGAGCAGTTCTTC.

This clonotype was counted a few times. The CDR3 DNA sequence: TGTGCCAGCAGTGCCCTACTAGAAGGGCACAATGAGCAGTTCTTC. Encoded protein: CASSALLEGHNEQFF. This chain joins TRBV6-4 and TRBJ2-1, with D perhaps matching TRBD2 (5 bases). V dropped 4 bases and J dropped 5 bases, with 15 bases sitting between them. Germline loops: CDR1 MRHNA, CDR2 SNTAGT. The CDR3 is made up of 15 amino acids.